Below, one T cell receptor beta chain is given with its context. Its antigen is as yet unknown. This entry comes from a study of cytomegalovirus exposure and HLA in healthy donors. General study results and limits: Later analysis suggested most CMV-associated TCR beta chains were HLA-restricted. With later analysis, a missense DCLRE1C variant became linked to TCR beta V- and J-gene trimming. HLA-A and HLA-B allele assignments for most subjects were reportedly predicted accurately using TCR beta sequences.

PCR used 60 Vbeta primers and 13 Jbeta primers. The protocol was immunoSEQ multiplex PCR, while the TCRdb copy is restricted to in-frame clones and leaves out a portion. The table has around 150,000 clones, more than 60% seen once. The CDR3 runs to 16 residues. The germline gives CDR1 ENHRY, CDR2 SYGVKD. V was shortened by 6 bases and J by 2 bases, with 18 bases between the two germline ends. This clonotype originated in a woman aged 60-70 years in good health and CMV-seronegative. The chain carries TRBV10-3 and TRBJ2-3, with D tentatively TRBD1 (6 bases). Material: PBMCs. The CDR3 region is CAIRKGDYGPTDTQYF. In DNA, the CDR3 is TGTGCCATCAGAAAGGGGGATTATGGCCCCACAGATACGCAGTATTTT.